The 15 T cell receptor beta chains given below trace back to one sample, sequenced in a study of T cell responses to AZD1222 COVID-19 vaccine. The table came from immunoSEQ multiplex PCR; TCRdb's copy has only in-frame clones and leaves some out. Of over 130,000 clones listed, almost 95% are singletons. The material sequenced was peripheral blood, taken 28 days after the second AZD1222 dose. These receptors were collected from an adult who received the AZD1222 COVID-19 vaccine.

This clone was found a few times. The rearrangement joins TRBV18 to TRBJ1-2, with a tentative D call TRBD1 (5 bases). The CDR3 has 16 amino acids. In germline, CDR1 is KGHSH, CDR2 LQKENI. Trimming cost V 5 bases and J 4 bases, with 20 bases left between them. DNA of the CDR3: TGTGCCAGCTCAACCGGGACCCTCGTGGGGAGCTATGGCTACACCTTC. It yields the protein CASSTGTLVGSYGYTF.

The rearrangement joins TRBV18 to TRBJ2-1; D call uncertain. The CDR3 runs to 13 residues. Trimming left V 4 bases short and J 5 bases short, with 9 bases between. Germline CDR1 KGHSH, CDR2 LQKENI. The CDR3 spells CASSQGTHNEQFF. The DNA for the CDR3 is TGTGCCAGCTCACAAGGCACCCACAATGAGCAGTTCTTC. The complete variable domain, with remaining parts taken from reference TRBV18 and TRBJ2-1, reads NAGVMQNPRHLVRRRGQEARLRCSPMKGHSHVYWYRQLPEEGLKFMVYLQKENIIDESGMPKERFSAEFPKEGPSILRIQQVVRGDSAAYFCASSQGTHNEQFFGPGTRLTVL.

The chain employs TRBV24-1 and TRBJ1-2, with a tentative D call TRBD1 (5 bases). This CDR3 is 13 amino acids long. The germline CDR1 and CDR2 sequences are KGHDR and SFDVKD. V lost 2 bases and J 4 bases, leaving 7 bases between the germline ends. CDR3 DNA sequence: TGTGCCACCAGTGATTATGACAGCTATGGCTACACCTTC. It yields the protein CATSDYDSYGYTF.

The rearrangement joins TRBV2 to TRBJ1-2; no clear D gene. Germline V gives CDR1 SNHLY, CDR2 FYNNEI. The germline V and J ends were trimmed by 2 bases and 4 bases, with 5 bases remaining between them. The CDR3 sequence is 12 residues long. The CDR3 loop is CASSELSYGYTF. The CDR3 DNA follows: TGTGCCAGCAGTGAACTAAGCTATGGCTACACCTTC.

The chain is built from TRBV7-2 and TRBJ1-2; D is ambiguous. V lost 5 bases to trimming and J lost 8 bases, with 15 bases between them. This CDR3 is 13 amino acids long. Germline CDR1 and CDR2: SGHTA and FQGNSA. The DNA for the CDR3 is TGTGCCAGCAGCCTCGCCCAATACTCAGGCTACACCTTC. Amino acid sequence: CASSLAQYSGYTF.

The chain links TRBV4-3 to TRBJ2-6, with 8 bases aligning to TRBD2. The CDR3 has 18 residues. V dropped 4 bases and J dropped 0; count of bases not matched to a gene: 8. Per germline, CDR1 LGHNA and CDR2 YSLEER. In nucleotides, the CDR3 is TGCGCCAGCAGCCGAAGACTAGCGAAAGACTCTGGGGCCAACGTCCTGACTTTC. Translated: CASSRRLAKDSGANVLTF.

This sequence joins TRBV11-2 and TRBJ1-1, with D tentatively TRBD1 (6 bases). Germline V gene lookup returns CDR1 SGHAT and CDR2 FQNNGV. The CDR3 sequence is 12 residues long. V was pared by 4 bases and J by 11 bases, with 14 bases between. Here the CDR3 reads CASSSRGGLAFF. The CDR3 DNA reads TGTGCCAGCAGCTCGAGGGGGGGCTTGGCTTTCTTT.

The chain recombines TRBV21-1 with TRBJ2-7. TRBV21-1 is a listed pseudogene. The CDR3 runs to 15 residues. The CDR3: CASSKGAGSAYEQYF. For the CDR3, the DNA is TGTGCCAGCAGCAAAGGGGCAGGAAGCGCCTACGAGCAGTACTTC.

The chain carries TRBV4-1 and TRBJ1-1, with D maybe TRBD1 (5 bases). Germline V lookup: CDR1 MGHRA, CDR2 YSYEKL. V dropped 3 bases and J dropped 0 bases, with 14 bases sitting between them. This CDR3 is built from 16 residues. The CDR3 nucleotides are TGCGCCAGCAGCCAGTCCGAGGGGATAATGAACACTGAAGCTTTCTTT. Translated, it gives CASSQSEGIMNTEAFF.

The chain uses TRBV18 and TRBJ1-1, with D unclear. The CDR3 extends over 14 amino acids. Germline V lookup: CDR1 KGHSH, CDR2 LQKENI. V was shortened by 2 bases and J by 0 bases, with 7 bases between the two germline ends. CDR3 nucleotides: TGTGCCAGCTCACCAGAGTGGGTGAACACTGAAGCTTTCTTT. This encodes CASSPEWVNTEAFF.

This chain joins TRBV6-1 and TRBJ1-4; D is uncertain. Germline CDR1 and CDR2: MNHNS and SASEGT. The CDR3 has 16 amino acids. The V end was cut by 0 bases, the J end by 3 bases, with 11 bases between. CDR3 sequence reads: CASSEALGWANEKLFF. The CDR3, as DNA: TGTGCCAGCAGTGAAGCGCTCGGATGGGCTAATGAAAAACTGTTTTTT.

This clone was seen a single time. The sample holds other DNA sequences that translate to the same CDR3. The chain links TRBV10-3 to TRBJ1-5; D perhaps matches TRBD1 (5 bases). The CDR3 consists of 15 residues. Between the trimmed V and J ends, which lost 2 bases and 1 base, there was a span of 9 bases. The germline gives CDR1 ENHRY, CDR2 SYGVKD. Here the CDR3 reads CAISERQGSNQPQHF. CDR3 bases: TGTGCCATCAGTGAGAGGCAGGGAAGCAATCAGCCCCAGCATTTT.

This clone was seen only once. The chain recombines TRBV19 with TRBJ2-3; 11 nucleotides agree with TRBD2. Trimming took 7 bases from V and 1 from J; bases not matched to a gene: 4. Germline CDR1 reads LNHDA; CDR2 reads SQIVND (reference sequence). The length of the CDR3 is 15 residues. The CDR3: CASTNSGRGTDTQYF. CDR3 coding DNA: TGTGCCAGTACCAATAGCGGGAGGGGCACAGATACGCAGTATTTT.

The CDR3 reads CASSVGGFNQPQHF. In DNA, the CDR3 is TGTGCCAGCAGCGTAGGGGGTTTCAATCAGCCCCAGCATTTT. The rearrangement joins TRBV9 to TRBJ1-5; D is ambiguous. V lost 0 bases, J lost 3 bases, and 7 bases lay in between. This CDR3 is 14 amino acids long. Germline V gene lookup returns CDR1 SGDLS and CDR2 YYNGEE.

The chain links TRBV30 to TRBJ1-5; D call uncertain. Germline CDR1 GTSNPN, CDR2 SVGIG (reference sequence). Trimming took 0 bases from V and 0 from J, leaving 3 bases between them. This CDR3 is 13 amino acids long. DNA for the CDR3: TGTGCCTGGAGTGTCGGTAGCAATCAGCCCCAGCATTTT. It codes for CAWSVGSNQPQHF. The full variable domain, in which reference TRBV30 and TRBJ1-5 provide the parts outside the CDR3, is SQTIHQWPATLVQPVGSPLSLECTVEGTSNPNLYWYRQAAGRGLQLLFYSVGIGQISSEVPQNLSASRPQDRQFILSSKKLLLSDSGFYLCAWSVGSNQPQHFGDGTRLSIL.